This T cell receptor beta chain came from a study of cytomegalovirus exposure and HLA in healthy donors. Notes on the study in general: The study designated around 150 TCR beta chains cytomegalovirus-associated. Earlier analysis looked at TCR beta V segments, and most were productive about 87% or about 30% of the time.

Participants comprised healthy donors of bone marrow. The germline V gene encodes CDR1 SGHRS and CDR2 YFSETQ. This CDR3 has 18 residues. With V trimmed by 5 bases and J by 2 bases, 15 bases remained unmatched. Points on this clone: Its cognate antigen is unknown.

Vbeta (60) and Jbeta (13) primers were used in the PCR. Here immunoSEQ multiplex PCR was the method, and the copy in TCRdb shows in-frame clones only, minus some. The table has 150,000 to 200,000 clones, around 80% seen once. Source material: PBMCs. This clonotype was obtained from a male donor in good health and CMV-seropositive. J is TRBJ2-2 and V is TRBV5-1; 7 nucleotides agree with TRBD1. CDR3 nucleotides: TGCGCCAGCAGTCGATTAGGACAGGTCGGCCTAAACACCGGGGAGCTGTTTTTT. It translates to CASSRLGQVGLNTGELFF. Based on the CDR3 plus reference TRBV5-1 and TRBJ2-2, the full variable domain is KAGVTQTPRYLIKTRGQQVTLSCSPISGHRSVSWYQQTPGQGLQFLFEYFSETQRNKGNFPGRFSGRQFSNSRSEMNVSTLELGDSALYLCASSRLGQVGLNTGELFFGEGSRLTVL.